A single sample gave rise to the 16 T cell receptor beta chains below, sequenced in a study of CD8+ T cells in alopecia areata. Following extraction, RNA underwent reverse transcription to cDNA, which served as the sequencing template. Assay used: immunoSEQ multiplex PCR; TCRdb lists only in-frame clones, some missing. The sample has more than 150,000 clones; about 51% are singletons. The material was CD8+ T cells sorted from blood, obtained at week 0. Source of these receptors: a human donor with alopecia areata.

This clone appeared once. V and J are TRBV30 and TRBJ2-1; D is possibly TRBD1 (6 bases). Germline CDR1 reads GTSNPN; CDR2 reads SVGIG (reference sequence). This CDR3 has 13 residues. Trimming took 0 bases from V and 10 from J, leaving 13 bases between them. CDR3 loop: CAWSVQGESEQFF. The CDR3 DNA is TGTGCCTGGAGTGTACAGGGAGAAAGCGAGCAGTTCTTC.

Comment on this clone: Other DNA sequences of this sample code for an identical CDR3. The CDR3 region has the DNA TGTGCCTGGAGTGTCCAAGGGGATCAGCCCCAGCATTTT. Protein: CAWSVQGDQPQHF. The gene calls are TRBV30 and TRBJ1-5; tentatively, D is TRBD1 (5 bases). This CDR3 region has 13 residues. Trimming shortened V by 0 bases and J by 5 bases, and 8 bases separated the two germline ends. Looked up from germline, CDR1 is GTSNPN and CDR2 is SVGIG (reference sequence).

This chain joins TRBV30 and TRBJ1-4; 12 bases are a match to TRBD1. The germline V gene has CDR1 GTSNPN and CDR2 SVGIG (reference sequence). This CDR3 is 15 amino acids long. J lost 8 bases, V lost 3 bases, and 7 bases had no gene match. As DNA, the CDR3 is TGTGCCTGGAGGGGACAGGGGGCGCTCGGGGAAAAACTGTTTTTT. Encoded protein: CAWRGQGALGEKLFF.

The rearrangement joins TRBV5-5 to TRBJ2-7; D gene unclear. CDR3 length equals 12 residues. V lost 4 bases and J 6 bases, leaving 11 bases between the germline ends. Germline-derived CDR1 and CDR2 are SGHKS and YYEKEE (reference sequence). In DNA form, the CDR3 reads TGTGCCAGCAGCGCCGGATTCTCCGAGCAGTACTTC. Encoded protein: CASSAGFSEQYF.

The rearrangement joins TRBV19 to TRBJ2-7, with D perhaps TRBD1 or TRBD2 (5 bases each). The CDR3 is 15 residues long. CDR1 and CDR2 (germline): LNHDA, SQIVND (reference sequence). Trimming removed 5 bases from V and 2 bases from J, with 16 bases in between. The chain's CDR3 is CASSDRDEPAYEQYF. CDR3 nucleotide sequence: TGTGCCAGTAGTGACCGGGACGAGCCGGCCTACGAGCAGTACTTC.

The genes are TRBV29-1 and TRBJ2-7; 7 bases map to TRBD1. From germline, CDR1 is SQVTM and CDR2 ANQGSEA. The CDR3 is 10 residues long. Trimming at V came to 6 bases and at J to 5 bases, leaving 1 base not matched to a gene. The CDR3: CSVQGDEQYF. CDR3 in DNA: TGCAGCGTCCAGGGGGACGAGCAGTACTTC.

This clone occurred a few times. This chain joins TRBV30 and TRBJ2-1; D unclear. The CDR3 extends over 15 amino acids. Trimming took 2 bases from V and 7 from J, leaving 18 bases between them. Germline assignment: CDR1 GTSNPN and CDR2 SVGIG (reference sequence). CDR3 in amino acids: CAWSSGYFMSNEQFF. The CDR3 bases are TGTGCCTGGAGTAGTGGGTATTTCATGTCGAATGAGCAGTTCTTC. Full variable domain (outside the CDR3, taken from reference TRBV30 and TRBJ2-1): SQTIHQWPATLVQPVGSPLSLECTVEGTSNPNLYWYRQAAGRGLQLLFYSVGIGQISSEVPQNLSASRPQDRQFILSSKKLLLSDSGFYLCAWSSGYFMSNEQFFGPGTRLTVL.

The chain couples TRBV27 to TRBJ2-5; perhaps TRBD1 as D (6 bases). The CDR3 is made up of 15 amino acids. CDR1 MNHEY and CDR2 SMNVEV come from the germline V gene (reference sequence). V lost 6 bases and J lost 5, with 19 bases in between. CDR3 protein: CASSEKGHLLETQYF. CDR3 DNA sequence: TGTGCCAGCAGCGAGAAGGGACACCTCCTGGAGACCCAGTACTTC.

This chain links TRBV2 with TRBJ1-5, with D possibly TRBD1 on 6 matching bases. The germline V gene has CDR1 SNHLY and CDR2 FYNNEI. Trimming cost V 1 base and J 1 base, with 8 bases left between them. The CDR3 contains 15 residues. In DNA form, the CDR3 reads TGTGCCAGCAGTGAAGTAGGGGGAAGCAATCAGCCCCAGCATTTT. Translated, it gives CASSEVGGSNQPQHF.

The chain recombines TRBV6-5 with TRBJ2-2; D gene uncertain. Germline CDR1 reads MNHEY; CDR2 reads SVGAGI. V was pared by 2 bases and J by 6 bases, with 7 bases between. The CDR3 has 13 amino acids. CDR3 amino acids: CASSYAPAGELFF. CDR3 DNA: TGTGCCAGCAGTTACGCACCCGCCGGGGAGCTGTTTTTT.

J is TRBJ1-1 and V is TRBV30; a weak D match, TRBD1 (6 bases). This CDR3 has 15 amino acids. The V end lost 4 bases, the J end lost 4 bases, and 19 bases lay between the germline ends. Germline CDR1 and CDR2: GTSNPN and SVGIG (reference sequence). DNA for the CDR3: TGTGCCTGGATCCCGGCGGGGGGCACACGCACTGAAGCTTTCTTT. As protein: CAWIPAGGTRTEAFF.

A word on this clone: Compared with germline, one end of the junction differs, possibly owing to a read error. The rearrangement joins TRBV2 to TRBJ1-1, with 7 bases identical to TRBD1. Germline CDR1 is SNHLY and CDR2 is FYNNEI. The CDR3 contains 13 residues. Here the CDR3 DNA reads TGTGCCAGCAGATCGGGACAGAACCCTGAAGCTTTCTTT. Its protein is CASRSGQNPEAFF.

This clone was found a few times. V gene TRBV13 combines with J gene TRBJ1-1; 9 bases map to TRBD1. CDR1 PRHDT and CDR2 FYEKMQ come from the germline V gene (reference sequence). After removal of 5 bases from V and 4 bases from J, the junction contained 8 bases not matched to a gene. This CDR3 contains 15 residues. This chain's CDR3 is CASSETGGRGTEAFF. For the CDR3, the DNA is TGTGCCAGCAGCGAAACAGGGGGCAGGGGCACTGAAGCTTTCTTT.

V gene TRBV9 combines with J gene TRBJ1-4, with D tentatively TRBD1 (5 bases). The germline V and J ends were trimmed by 0 bases and 7 bases, with 10 bases remaining between them. Germline-derived CDR1 and CDR2 are SGDLS and YYNGEE. The CDR3 contains 14 residues. The CDR3 reads CASSVGGDLEKLFF. CDR3 DNA sequence: TGTGCCAGCAGCGTAGGAGGGGACCTTGAAAAACTGTTTTTT.

The chain joins TRBV4-3 to TRBJ1-6; 12 positions agree with TRBD1. The germline CDR1 and CDR2 sequences are LGHNA and YSLEER. CDR3 length: 18 amino acids. Trimming removed 0 bases from V and 6 bases from J; junction bases left unmatched: 6. CDR3 in amino acids: CASSQEVGTGGGNSPLHF. DNA of the CDR3: TGCGCCAGCAGCCAAGAGGTTGGGACAGGGGGCGGTAATTCACCCCTCCACTTT.

This chain joins TRBV15 and TRBJ2-7; 9 bases line up with TRBD2. V lost 4 bases and J lost 2; bases outside the gene matches: 6. This CDR3 spans 15 amino acids. CDR1 and CDR2 from the germline V gene are LNHNV and YYDKDF (reference sequence). The CDR3 is CATSTGLAGTYEQYF. CDR3 nucleotides: TGTGCCACCAGCACGGGACTAGCTGGGACCTACGAGCAGTACTTC.